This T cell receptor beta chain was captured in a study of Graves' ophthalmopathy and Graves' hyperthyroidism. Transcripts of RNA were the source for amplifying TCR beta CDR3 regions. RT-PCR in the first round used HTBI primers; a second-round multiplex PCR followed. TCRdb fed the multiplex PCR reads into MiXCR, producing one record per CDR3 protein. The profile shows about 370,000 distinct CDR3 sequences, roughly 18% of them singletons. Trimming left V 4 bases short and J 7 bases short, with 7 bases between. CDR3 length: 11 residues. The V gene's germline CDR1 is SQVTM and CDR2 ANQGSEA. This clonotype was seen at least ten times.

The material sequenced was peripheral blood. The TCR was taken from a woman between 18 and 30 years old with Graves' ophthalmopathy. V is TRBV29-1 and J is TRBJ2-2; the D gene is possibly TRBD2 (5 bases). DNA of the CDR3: TGCAGCGTTGCAGAGGGCGGGGAGCTGTTTTTT. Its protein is CSVAEGGELFF.